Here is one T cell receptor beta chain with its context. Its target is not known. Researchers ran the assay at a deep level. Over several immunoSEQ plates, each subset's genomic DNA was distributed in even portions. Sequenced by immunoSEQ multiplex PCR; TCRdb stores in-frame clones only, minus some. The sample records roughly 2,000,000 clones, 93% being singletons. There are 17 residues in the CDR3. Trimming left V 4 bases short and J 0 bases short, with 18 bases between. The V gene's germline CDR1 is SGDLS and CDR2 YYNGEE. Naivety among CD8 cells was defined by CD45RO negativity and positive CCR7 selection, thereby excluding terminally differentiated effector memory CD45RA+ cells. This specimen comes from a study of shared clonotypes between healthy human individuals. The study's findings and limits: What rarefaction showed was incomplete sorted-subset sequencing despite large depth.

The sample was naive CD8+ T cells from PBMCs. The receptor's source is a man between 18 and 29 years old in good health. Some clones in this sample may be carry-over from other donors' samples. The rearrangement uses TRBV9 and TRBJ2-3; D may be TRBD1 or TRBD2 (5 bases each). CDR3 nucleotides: TGTGCCAGCAGCCCCCGAGGAGGTAGGGGTAGCACAGATACGCAGTATTTT. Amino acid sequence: CASSPRGGRGSTDTQYF.